This entry concerns a single T cell receptor (beta chain). Its antigen is unidentified. This CDR3 has 16 residues. V dropped 3 bases and J dropped 4; count of bases not matched to a gene: 10. CDR1 and CDR2 (germline): SGDLS, YYNGEE. Thyroid ultrasound, orbital computed tomography, clinical symptoms, and serum thyroxine and TRAb underpinned diagnoses. This entry belongs to a study of T cells in Graves' hyperthyroidism and ophthalmopathy. On the study more broadly: At the time of initial diagnosis and before any treatment, peripheral blood was collected.

Using RNA transcripts as the source, TCR beta CDR3 regions were amplified. An initial round of RT-PCR targeting the TCR CDR3 relied on the HTBI primer set. TCRdb recomputed calls from the multiplex PCR reads with MiXCR, one row per CDR3 protein. This table has around 600,000 distinct CDR3 sequences, more than 12% appearing once. Study results and limitations: Within blood appeared most thyroid clonotypes that had expanded above 0.001. It was a median 6.5 months before onset that the model predicted ophthalmopathy.

The chain links TRBV9 to TRBJ1-2; 9 bases align to TRBD1. The source of this sequence is a woman aged 45-59 years with Graves' ophthalmopathy. What was sequenced was blood. The CDR3 DNA follows: TGTGCCAGCAGCGGGATACAGGGGGCGCAAGTCTATGGCTACACCTTC. Its translation: CASSGIQGAQVYGYTF.